This T cell receptor (beta chain) was recorded in a study of OX40 agonist ivuxolimab in advanced cancers. Overall study: Ivuxolimab, an agonist antibody against OX40 (CD134), was given to patients.

Data came from immunoSEQ multiplex PCR; TCRdb stores just in-frame clones and leaves some out. The sample yields 70,000 to 95,000 clones, approximately 81% seen once. This CDR3 region has 14 residues. V lost 6 bases and J lost 3, with 14 bases in between. The germline CDR1 and CDR2 sequences are MGHDK and SYGVNS. The sequence came from an adult with an advanced solid tumor such as melanoma, head and neck, liver or kidney cancer. V is TRBV25-1 and J is TRBJ1-1; D may be TRBD1 (5 bases). Source: CD4+ or CD8+ T cells sorted from blood, taken in a trial of the OX40 agonist ivuxolimab. The chain's CDR3 is CASSVGGADTEAFF. For the CDR3, the DNA is TGTGCCAGCAGCGTCGGTGGGGCGGACACTGAAGCTTTCTTT.